These 6 T cell receptor beta chains were all obtained from the same sample, sequenced in a study of response to subunit inactivated influenza vaccine (dated by TCRdb to 2016 to 2019). Libraries came from RT-PCR. TCRdb records Illumina HiSeq 2500 as the sequencer. TCRdb reworked the public reads: Q25 trimming with fastp, MiXCR clone assembly, productive beta chains retained. For every CDR3 protein sequence, its rows merge into one entry that carries the most common genes and DNA. For this sample the table gives about half a million distinct CDR3 sequences, of which roughly 9.8% were detected only once. The ten biggest clones cover about 12% of the sample. What this sample's time point label stands for: approximately 45 days after influenza vaccine administration. The sequences come from PBMCs from blood, collected more than 35 days after vaccination. The receptors originated from a man aged 50 to 59 who received an inactivated influenza vaccine. Donor details come from another sample of the same person, matched by shared clones.

This clonotype was seen at least ten times. The rearrangement uses TRBV7-3 and TRBJ2-1; 11 bases map to TRBD2. The CDR3 has 16 amino acids. Germline CDR1 is SGHTA and CDR2 is FQGTGA. V trimming: 5 bases; J trimming: 6 bases; junction bases outside the gene matches: 9. The DNA of the CDR3 is TGTGCCAGCAGCCTATCCTGGACTAGCGGGTTCAATGAGCAGTTCTTC. Its protein is CASSLSWTSGFNEQFF.

The chain carries TRBV7-3 and TRBJ2-3; TRBD1 aligns across 9 bases. The junction had 4 bases not matched to a gene; V was cut back by 2 bases and J by 7 bases. The CDR3 has 14 amino acids. CDR1 is SGHTA, CDR2 FQGTGA, per germline. The CDR3 sequence: CASSLDRGSYTQYF. CDR3 DNA: TGTGCCAGCAGCTTAGACAGGGGGAGCTATACGCAGTATTTT.

Ten or more counts support this clonotype. The genes are TRBV7-9 and TRBJ2-1; maybe TRBD2 (5 bases). Germline V gene lookup returns CDR1 SEHNR and CDR2 FQNEAQ (reference sequence). The length of the CDR3 is 14 residues. V shed 3 bases and J shed 7 bases, with 13 bases lying between them. Here the CDR3 DNA reads TGTGCCAGCAGCTTGTCGGCTAGCTCTAATGAGCAGTTCTTC. It encodes CASSLSASSNEQFF.

The chain carries TRBV7-8 and TRBJ2-1; 8 bases fit TRBD1. J was trimmed by 8 bases and V by 3 bases; bases with no gene match: 3. The germline gives CDR1 SGHVS, CDR2 FQNEAQ. This CDR3 spans 13 amino acids. In nucleotides, the CDR3 is TGTGCCAGCAGCTTCGGACAGGGCGATGAGCAGTTCTTC. The encoded protein is CASSFGQGDEQFF.

The sample holds many counts of this clonotype. The chain employs TRBV20-1 and TRBJ1-5; D is possibly TRBD1 (6 bases). The CDR3 has 16 residues. V dropped 5 bases and J dropped 1 base, with 18 bases sitting between them. CDR1 is DFQATT, CDR2 SNEGSKA, per germline (reference sequence). This chain's CDR3 is CSAGETGVWSNQPQHF. DNA for the CDR3: TGCAGTGCTGGGGAGACAGGTGTGTGGAGCAATCAGCCCCAGCATTTT.

The chain employs TRBV12-5 and TRBJ1-5; D gene uncertain. V dropped 5 bases and J dropped 0 bases, with 11 bases sitting between them. Germline V lookup: CDR1 LGHNT, CDR2 FRNRAP. CDR3 length: 15 amino acids. Written as DNA, the CDR3 is TGTGCTAGTGGTCCGGGCGGCTATAGCAATCAGCCCCAGCATTTT. Its protein is CASGPGGYSNQPQHF.